This T cell receptor beta chain was documented in a study of blood T cells in healthy people across ages. The germline gives CDR1 LGHNA, CDR2 YSLEER. V lost 1 base, J lost 3 bases, and 8 bases stayed unmatched. This CDR3 spans 17 amino acids. Through a sample-barcoded 5' primer and a J-beta primer mix, a second PCR was run for roughly 7 to 11 cycles. Carrying 12 random nucleotides, a template-switch adaptor labeled each individual cDNA molecule. TCRdb reanalysed the 5' RACE reads using MiXCR and keeps one entry per CDR3 protein. The sample holds 550,000 to 600,000 distinct CDR3 sequences; 27% are singletons and the top ten take roughly 18%.

This TCR was recovered from a woman in her 70s in good health. The specimen was blood. The rearrangement uses TRBV4-3 and TRBJ1-4, with 7 bases identical to TRBD1. As DNA, the CDR3 is TGCGCCAGCAGCCAAGGAACCACAGGGGTCGCTAATGAAAAACTGTTTTTT. This gives the protein CASSQGTTGVANEKLFF.